This paragraph reports one TCR beta chain. Germline V gene sequence: CDR1 LGHNA, CDR2 YSLEER. The CDR3 is 17 amino acids. Between the trimmed V and J ends, which lost 3 bases and 4 bases, there was a span of 21 bases. The entry originates in a study of blood T cell repertoires in COVID-19. Libraries were prepared by immunoSEQ multiplex PCR; TCRdb keeps only in-frame clonotypes and omits some of them. The repertoire holds roughly 120,000 clones, with about three quarters as singletons. The sample taken for sequencing was peripheral blood. The clonotype originates from a woman aged 80 or over with active or convalescent COVID-19. The chain is built from TRBV4-3 and TRBJ1-2; no firm D call. The DNA for the CDR3 is TGCGCCAGCAGCCAGTCGTTTGCTCCGGCGGTACGCTATGGCTACACCTTC. Amino acids: CASSQSFAPAVRYGYTF.